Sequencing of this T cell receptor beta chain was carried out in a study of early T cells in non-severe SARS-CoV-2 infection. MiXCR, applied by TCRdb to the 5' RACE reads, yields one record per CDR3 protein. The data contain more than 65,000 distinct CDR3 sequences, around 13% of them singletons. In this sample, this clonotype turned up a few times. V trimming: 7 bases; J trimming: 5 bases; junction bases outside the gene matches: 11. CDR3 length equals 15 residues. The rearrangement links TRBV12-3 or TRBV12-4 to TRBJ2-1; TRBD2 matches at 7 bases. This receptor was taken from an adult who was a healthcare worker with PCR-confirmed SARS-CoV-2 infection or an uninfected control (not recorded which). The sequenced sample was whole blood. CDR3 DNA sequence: TGTGCCAGCACCTTTTCGGGAGGAATGAACAATGAGCAGTTCTTC. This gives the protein CASTFSGGMNNEQFF.